These 8 T cell receptor beta chains share one sample of origin, sequenced in a study of tissue T cells after allogeneic stem cell transplantation. The time point denotes: mouse harvest day 7 after allogeneic transplant. Each mouse received 10^7 T-cell-depleted marrow cells plus 10^6 splenic CD5+ T cells by tail vein. Sequencing used immunoSEQ multiplex PCR; TCRdb keeps in-frame clones, though not all of them. Of several thousand clones listed, around 47% are singletons. The source material was lymph node tissue. The receptors were gathered from a female BALB/c mouse given C57BL/6 T cells with graft-versus-host disease after an allogeneic hematopoietic cell transplant.

As to this clone: Any gene name here is a mouse gene name. The read ends 1 residue before the CDR3 terminus; that terminus is restored from the germline J gene. The chain carries TRBV4 and TRBJ1-1; no definite D call. This CDR3 is 13 amino acids long. In germline, CDR1 is LGHDT, CDR2 YNNKQL (reference sequence). The V gene lost 3 bases and the J gene lost 0 bases, with 5 bases spanning the gap. The CDR3: CASSYNSNTEVFF. Incomplete CDR3 DNA: TGTGCCAGCAGCTACAACTCAAACACAGAAGTCTTC.

With respect to this clone: Gene names refer to mouse genes. The read terminates 1 residue before the CDR3 end, so the remaining end is supplied by the germline J gene. The chain employs TRBV13-2 and TRBJ2-1; 10 nucleotides line up with TRBD2. Germline loops: CDR1 NNHNN, CDR2 SYGAGS (reference sequence). Trimming removed 5 bases from V and 3 bases from J; junction bases left unmatched: 5. The CDR3 has 15 amino acids. The covered CDR3 bases are TGTGCCAGCGGGAGGGACTGGGGTCTCTATGCTGAGCAGTTC. It encodes CASGRDWGLYAEQF. The complete CDR3 sequence is CASGRDWGLYAEQFF.

About this clone: Here the gene names and germline are mouse. The CDR3 end is not reached by the read, which stops 1 residue before it; the germline J gene fills it in. The V and J genes are TRBV26 and TRBJ2-2; 11 bases align to TRBD2. Germline loops: CDR1 KGHPV, CDR2 FQNQEV (reference sequence). J was trimmed by 4 bases and V by 2 bases; bases with no gene match: 3. The CDR3 contains 16 residues. This CDR3 reads CASSLTGGARTGQLYF. CDR3 DNA (partial): TGTGCCAGCAGTCTGACTGGGGGGGCGCGCACCGGGCAGCTCTAC. The full variable domain, its missing parts supplied by reference TRBV26 and TRBJ2-2, is NSKVIQTPRYLVKGQGQKAKMRCIPEKGHPVVFWYQQNKNNEFKFLINFQNQEVLQQIDMTEKRFSAECPSNSPCSLEIQSSEAGDSALYLCASSLTGGARTGQLYFGEGSKLTVL.

This clone showed up just a few times. Here the gene names and germline are mouse. The covered CDR3 bases are TGTGCCAGCACCCAGGGGACGGAAGTCTTC. It yields the protein CASTQGTEVF. From start to end, the CDR3 is CASTQGTEVFF. The chain joins TRBV13-3 to TRBJ1-1; D possibly corresponds to TRBD1 (6 bases). The CDR3 end lies 1 residue beyond the end of the read and is filled in from the germline J gene. CDR3 length: 11 amino acids. The germline CDR1 and CDR2 sequences are NNHDY and SYVADS. V lost 6 bases to trimming and J lost 8 bases, with 11 bases between them.

In the case of this clone: Gene names are the mouse ones. The read is 1 residue too short to cover the CDR3 end, so that end is filled in from the germline J gene. The V and J genes are TRBV26 and TRBJ1-2; tentative D call: TRBD1 (6 bases). Germline values: CDR1 KGHPV, CDR2 FQNQEV (reference sequence). The CDR3 runs to 14 residues. V was trimmed by 4 bases and J by 1 base, leaving 10 bases between them. CDR3 amino acids: CASSPLGQNSDYTF. Incomplete CDR3 DNA: TGTGCCAGCAGTCCATTGGGACAAAACTCCGACTACACC.

To note about this clone: The genes are named according to mouse. The sequenced fragment ends 1 residue before the CDR3 boundary, so the rest is inferred from the germline J gene. This chain links TRBV4 with TRBJ2-4, with 9 positions matching TRBD2. CDR1 is LGHDT and CDR2 is YNNKQL in the germline V gene (reference sequence). This CDR3 has 16 amino acids. After removal of 5 bases from V and 0 bases from J, the junction contained 6 bases not matched to a gene. The sequenced CDR3 bases are TGTGCCAGCAGCCAAGGCTGGGGGGGGAGTCAAAACACCTTGTAC. Translated, it gives CASSQGWGGSQNTLY. The full CDR3 sequence reads CASSQGWGGSQNTLYF.

This clone was seen more than once but under ten times. Germline and genes: mouse. The CDR3 end falls 1 residue outside the read, so it is completed with the germline J gene. This chain links TRBV26 with TRBJ1-4; TRBD1 might be the D (6 bases). V was shortened by 4 bases and J by 0 bases, with 6 bases between the two germline ends. CDR1 is KGHPV and CDR2 is FQNQEV in the germline V gene (reference sequence). The CDR3 covers 14 residues. The covered CDR3 bases are TGTGCCAGCAGTCGACAGGTTTCCAACGAAAGATTATTT. Protein sequence: CASSRQVSNERLF. The full-length CDR3 reads as CASSRQVSNERLFF.

Note on this clone: Genes and germline come from the mouse. From the germline J gene comes the end of the CDR3, since the read stops 1 residue before it. This sequence joins TRBV3 and TRBJ2-4; D gene unclear. Deletions cut 3 bases from V and 3 bases from J, with 7 bases between. CDR1 and CDR2 (germline): SNHLY, FYNGKV (reference sequence). CDR3 length: 13 residues. Partial CDR3 DNA: TGTGCCAGCAGCTTGACAATACAAAACACCTTGTAC. It specifies CASSLTIQNTLY. The entire CDR3 is CASSLTIQNTLYF.